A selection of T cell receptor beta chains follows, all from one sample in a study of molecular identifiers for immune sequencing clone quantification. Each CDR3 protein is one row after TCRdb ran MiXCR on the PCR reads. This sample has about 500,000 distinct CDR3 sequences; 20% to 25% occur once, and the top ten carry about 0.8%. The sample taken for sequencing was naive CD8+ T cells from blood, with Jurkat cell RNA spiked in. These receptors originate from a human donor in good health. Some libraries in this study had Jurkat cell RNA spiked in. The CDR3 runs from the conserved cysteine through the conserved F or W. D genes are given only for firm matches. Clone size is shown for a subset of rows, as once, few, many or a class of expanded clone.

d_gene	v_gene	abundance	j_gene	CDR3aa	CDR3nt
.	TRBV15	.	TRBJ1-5	CATSTRGHNQPQHF	TGTGCCACCAGCACCAGGGGTCACAATCAGCCCCAGCATTTT
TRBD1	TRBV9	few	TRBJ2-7	CASSPWDSDYEQYF	TGTGCCAGCAGCCCCTGGGACAGCGACTACGAGCAGTACTTC
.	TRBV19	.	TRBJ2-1	CASMFIEEQFF	TGTGCCAGTATGTTTATCGAGGAGCAGTTCTTC
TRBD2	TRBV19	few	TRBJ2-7	CASSRLPGLAIDEQYF	TGTGCCAGTAGTAGACTACCGGGACTAGCGATTGACGAGCAGTACTTC
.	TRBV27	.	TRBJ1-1	CASSLISPVNTEAFF	TGTGCCAGCAGTTTGATTTCTCCTGTGAACACTGAAGCTTTCTTT
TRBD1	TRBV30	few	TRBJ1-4	CARHRGAYDEKLFF	TGTGCCAGACACAGGGGAGCCTATGATGAAAAACTGTTTTTT
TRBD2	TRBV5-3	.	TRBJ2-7	CARSVCRTSGGPSSYEQYF	TGTGCCAGAAGCGTGTGCCGGACTAGCGGGGGCCCAAGCTCCTACGAGCAGTACTTC
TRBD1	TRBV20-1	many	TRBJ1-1	CSARGLGQGWNTEAFF	TGCAGTGCTAGAGGTTTAGGACAGGGATGGAACACTGAAGCTTTCTTT
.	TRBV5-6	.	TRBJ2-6	CASSLDAYSGANVLTF	TGTGCCAGCAGCTTGGACGCGTACTCTGGGGCCAACGTCCTGACTTTC
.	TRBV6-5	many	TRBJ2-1	CASSLGLGGLNEQFF	TGTGCCAGCAGTTTGGGACTGGGAGGTCTGAATGAGCAGTTCTTC
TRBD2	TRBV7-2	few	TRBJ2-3	CASSLTTSGIWDTQYF	TGTGCCAGCAGCTTAACGACTAGCGGGATATGGGATACGCAGTATTTT
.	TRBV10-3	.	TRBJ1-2	CAISDMTDRYSGYTF	TGTGCCATCAGTGATATGACAGATCGATATTCTGGCTACACCTTC
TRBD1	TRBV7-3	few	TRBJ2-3	CASSLKGQFTDTQYF	TGTGCCAGCAGCTTAAAGGGACAGTTCACAGATACGCAGTATTTT
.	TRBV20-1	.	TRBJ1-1	CSARISPGGLTEAFF	TGCAGTGCTAGGATATCGCCCGGGGGGCTCACTGAAGCTTTCTTT
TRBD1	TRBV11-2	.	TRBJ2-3	CASSSAGTDLDTQYF	TGTGCCAGCAGCTCAGCCGGGACAGACTTAGATACGCAGTATTTT
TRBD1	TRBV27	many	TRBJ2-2	CASSLWTGDSGELFF	TGTGCCAGCAGTTTATGGACAGGGGACTCCGGGGAGCTGTTTTTT
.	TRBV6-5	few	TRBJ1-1	CASSYSTGNTEAFF	TGTGCCAGCAGTTACTCGACAGGGAACACTGAAGCTTTCTTT